What follows are 16 T cell receptor beta chains derived from one specimen sequenced in a study of blood T cell repertoires in COVID-19. Here immunoSEQ multiplex PCR was the method, and the copy in TCRdb shows in-frame clones only, minus some. Of 250,000 to 300,000 clones listed, about 88% are singletons. What was sequenced was peripheral blood. These receptors were taken from a woman in her thirties with COVID-19, enrolled during active disease.

The chain has TRBV6-5 and TRBJ1-1; D remains unclear. Germline CDR1 MNHEY, CDR2 SVGAGI. Trimming stripped 5 bases from V and 2 bases from J, with 12 bases between. The CDR3 has 14 residues. The CDR3 nucleotides read TGTGCCAGCAGTCGTCCCGGGGATAACACTGAAGCTTTCTTT. Translated, it gives CASSRPGDNTEAFF.

This clone was counted a few times. In nucleotides, the CDR3 is TGTGCCAGCTCATCGGTGGACGAGCAGTACTTC. Translation gives CASSSVDEQYF. The chain combines TRBV18 with TRBJ2-7; D not certain. The CDR3 is 11 amino acids. From germline, CDR1 is KGHSH and CDR2 LQKENI. V was clipped by 5 bases and J by 5 bases, with 7 bases between them. Using reference TRBV18 and TRBJ2-7 for the parts outside the CDR3, the full variable domain is NAGVMQNPRHLVRRRGQEARLRCSPMKGHSHVYWYRQLPEEGLKFMVYLQKENIIDESGMPKERFSAEFPKEGPSILRIQQVVRGDSAAYFCASSSVDEQYFGPGTRLTVT.

V and J are TRBV30 and TRBJ2-5; D perhaps matches TRBD1 (6 bases). The CDR3 has 12 amino acids. V was trimmed by 4 bases and J by 2 bases, leaving 8 bases between them. CDR1 is GTSNPN, CDR2 SVGIG, per germline (reference sequence). For the CDR3, the DNA is TGTGCCTGGAACCAGGGGCAAGAGACCCAGTACTTC. It specifies CAWNQGQETQYF.

This clone was recorded once. The rearrangement joins TRBV28 to TRBJ1-2; tentative D call: TRBD1 (5 bases). With 7 bases removed from V and 8 bases from J, the gap between germline ends came to 14 bases. This CDR3 contains 12 residues. The germline V gene has CDR1 MDHEN and CDR2 SYDVKM. CDR3 nucleotide sequence: TGTGCCAGCACCAGTACGGGGGAAGGCTACACCTTC. It translates to CASTSTGEGYTF.

This chain links TRBV6-5 with TRBJ1-1, with D unresolved. Germline assignment: CDR1 MNHEY and CDR2 SVGAGI. Trimming pared 5 bases from V and 4 bases from J, leaving 11 bases between. This CDR3 has 13 residues. The CDR3, as DNA: TGTGCCAGCAGTACCCCTAGTGGCACTGAAGCTTTCTTT. This codes for CASSTPSGTEAFF.

The CDR3 nucleotides read TGTGCCAGTTTCCCGGAGCTCCCCTCCAACTTCCCAACTAATGAAAAACTGTTTTTT. Translation gives CASFPELPSNFPTNEKLFF. The rearrangement uses TRBV7-9 and TRBJ1-4; D ambiguous. CDR3 length: 19 residues. V lost 9 bases, J lost 0 bases, and 26 bases lay in between. Germline V gene data show CDR1 as SEHNR and CDR2 as FQNEAQ (reference sequence).

The chain links TRBV5-4 to TRBJ2-7; D is perhaps TRBD2 (5 bases). CDR1 and CDR2 from the germline V gene are SGHNT and YYREEE (reference sequence). CDR3 length equals 15 residues. The V end was cut by 4 bases, the J end by 6 bases, with 20 bases between. CDR3 protein: CASSGETNPPVEQYF. The CDR3 DNA sequence: TGTGCCAGCAGCGGGGAGACAAATCCCCCGGTCGAGCAGTACTTC.

The rearrangement links TRBV6-6 to TRBJ1-6; D remains ambiguous. Germline CDR1 MNHNY, CDR2 SVGAGI (reference sequence). The CDR3 extends over 14 amino acids. V was pared by 0 bases and J by 5 bases, with 5 bases between. CDR3 in DNA: TGTGCCAGCAGTTACTCGGCGGATAATTCACCCCTCCACTTT. This sequence encodes CASSYSADNSPLHF.

This chain connects TRBV19 to TRBJ2-3, with 11 bases matching TRBD2. The V and J ends lost 4 bases and 2 bases, in that order; junction bases with no gene match: 5. The CDR3 totals 16 residues. In germline, CDR1 is LNHDA, CDR2 SQIVND (reference sequence). The CDR3 coding sequence is TGTGCCAGTAGTACCCGGACTAGCGGGCACACAGATACGCAGTATTTT. This sequence encodes CASSTRTSGHTDTQYF.

This chain links TRBV6-5 with TRBJ1-2, with TRBD1 identical over 8 bases. There are 15 residues in the CDR3. Germline CDR1 is MNHEY and CDR2 is SVGAGI. J was trimmed by 4 bases and V by 6 bases; bases with no gene match: 10. Written as DNA, the CDR3 is TGTGCCAGCAGCCGAAGGGGACAGGCTAGCTATGGCTACACCTTC. Residues: CASSRRGQASYGYTF.

V gene TRBV30 combines with J gene TRBJ2-5; D gene ambiguous. Germline V gene lookup returns CDR1 GTSNPN and CDR2 SVGIG (reference sequence). The V gene lost 4 bases and the J gene lost 2 bases, with 8 bases spanning the gap. The CDR3 length is 12 residues. The CDR3 protein is CAWKPEQETQYF. The CDR3, as DNA: TGTGCCTGGAAACCAGAACAAGAGACCCAGTACTTC. Supplemented by reference TRBV30 and TRBJ2-5, the full variable domain reads SQTIHQWPATLVQPVGSPLSLECTVEGTSNPNLYWYRQAAGRGLQLLFYSVGIGQISSEVPQNLSASRPQDRQFILSSKKLLLSDSGFYLCAWKPEQETQYFGPGTRLLVL.

The chain carries TRBV7-6 and TRBJ1-1; 10 nucleotides line up with TRBD1. In germline, CDR1 is SGHVS, CDR2 FNYEAQ. V was clipped by 5 bases and J by 1 base; unmatched bases: 4. The CDR3 length is 15 residues. Here the CDR3 DNA reads TGTGCCAGCAGCCAGACAGGGGGCGCGAACACTGAAGCTTTCTTT. Protein sequence: CASSQTGGANTEAFF.

The CDR3 DNA reads TGTGCCAGCAGTGGGACAGGGGGTAATTCACCCCTCCACTTT. It codes for CASSGTGGNSPLHF. This chain uses TRBV2 with TRBJ1-6, with 10 bases fitting TRBD1. The germline V gene has CDR1 SNHLY and CDR2 FYNNEI. V trimming: 4 bases; J trimming: 6 bases; junction bases outside the gene matches: 0. There are 14 residues in the CDR3. The whole variable domain, remainder taken from reference TRBV2 and TRBJ1-6, is EPEVTQTPSHQVTQMGQEVILRCVPISNHLYFYWYRQILGQKVEFLVSFYNNEISEKSEIFDDQFSVERPDGSNFTLKIRSTKLEDSAMYFCASSGTGGNSPLHFGNGTRLTVT.

The V and J genes are TRBV6-5 and TRBJ2-4; the match to TRBD1 covers 10 bases. Germline assignment: CDR1 MNHEY and CDR2 SVGAGI. V gave up 6 bases and J gave up 5 bases; unmatched junction bases: 4. The CDR3 consists of 14 residues. The CDR3 bases are TGTGCCAGCAGAGACAGGGGGCTGGAAAACATTCAGTACTTC. It encodes CASRDRGLENIQYF.

The chain links TRBV11-1 to TRBJ2-7, with TRBD2 matching over 7 bases. In germline, CDR1 is SGHAT, CDR2 FQDESV (reference sequence). V dropped 5 bases and J dropped 4; count of bases not matched to a gene: 5. CDR3 length: 13 residues. CDR3 nucleotide sequence: TGTGCCAGCAGCAGGCTAGCGGAATACGAGCAGTACTTC. It is translated as CASSRLAEYEQYF. The full variable domain, rest sourced from reference TRBV11-1 and TRBJ2-7, is EAEVAQSPRYKITEKSQAVAFWCDPISGHATLYWYRQILGQGPELLVQFQDESVVDDSQLPKDRFSAERLKGVDSTLKIQPAELGDSAMYLCASSRLAEYEQYFGPGTRLTVT.

The CDR3 nucleotides read TGTGCCAGCAGTCAGACAGGGTTAGCCAAAAACATTCAGTACTTC. Its translation is CASSQTGLAKNIQYF. The J gene is TRBJ2-4, the V gene TRBV27, with TRBD1 matching 7 bases. The germline CDR1 and CDR2 sequences are MNHEY and SMNVEV (reference sequence). V gave up 5 bases and J gave up 0 bases; unmatched junction bases: 4. This CDR3 has 15 amino acids.